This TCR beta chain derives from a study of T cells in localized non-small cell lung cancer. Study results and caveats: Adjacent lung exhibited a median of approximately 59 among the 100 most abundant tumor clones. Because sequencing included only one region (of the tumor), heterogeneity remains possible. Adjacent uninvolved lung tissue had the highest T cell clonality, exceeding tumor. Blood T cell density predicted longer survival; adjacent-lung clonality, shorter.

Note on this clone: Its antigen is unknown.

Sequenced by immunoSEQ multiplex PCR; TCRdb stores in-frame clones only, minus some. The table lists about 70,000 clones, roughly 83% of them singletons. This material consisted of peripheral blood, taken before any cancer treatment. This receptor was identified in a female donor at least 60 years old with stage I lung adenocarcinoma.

DNA for the CDR3: TGTGCCATCAGTGATCAGTCCCGGATAAGCTCCTACAATGAGCAGTTCTTC. Its protein product is CAISDQSRISSYNEQFF. V gene TRBV10-3 combines with J gene TRBJ2-1; no definite D call. V was trimmed by 3 bases and J by 0 bases, leaving 15 bases between them. Germline lookup yields CDR1 ENHRY and CDR2 SYGVKD. CDR3 length: 17 amino acids.